The present T cell receptor (beta chain) was sequenced within a study of blood T cell repertoires in COVID-19. Study context: Acute-phase and convalescent COVID-19 samples originated in the United States, Italy and Spain. Sample material is recorded as cDNA or gDNA derived from T cells, B-cell-depleted T cells, or PBMCs.

Germline lookup yields CDR1 SEHNR and CDR2 FQNEAQ (reference sequence). The CDR3 spans 15 residues. J gave up 1 base and V 5 bases, and 6 bases lay outside the gene matches. In the original processing: Reference gene primer amplification gave nucleated cell count estimates. Generated by immunoSEQ multiplex PCR, the TCRdb table keeps only in-frame clones and is missing some. The DNA gave D and trimming, while V, J and clone size come from that table. Here the sample spans over 250,000 clones, approximately 90% being singletons. Sequences were obtained from peripheral blood. This chain uses TRBV7-9 with TRBJ2-7, with 9 bases matching TRBD1. This clonotype originated in a woman aged 55 to 70 with acute or convalescent COVID-19. The CDR3 sequence is CASSTGGLLSYEQYF. As DNA, the CDR3 is TGTGCCAGCAGCACAGGGGGCTTATTATCCTACGAGCAGTACTTC.